A single sample gave rise to the 31 T cell receptor beta chains below, sequenced in a study of CD8+CD57+ T cells in acquired aplastic anemia. It was genomic DNA that served as the template for profiling TCR beta VDJ and CDR3. TCRdb ran MiXCR on the reads and lists one entry per CDR3 protein. The sample has some 170,000 distinct CDR3 sequences, 71% seen once. All patients picked for sequencing had shown, by flow cytometry, an expansion of CD8+CD57+ cells. Sequencing was performed on sorted CD4+, CD8+, or CD8+CD57+ T cells (not recorded which) from PBMCs. The receptors derive from a human donor with aplastic anemia.

This rearrangement joins TRBV6-1 to TRBJ2-2; D remains ambiguous. CDR1 and CDR2 (germline): MNHNS, SASEGT. Trimming took off 5 bases at V and 1 base at J, with 8 bases between the two ends. The CDR3 length is 14 residues. Written as DNA, the CDR3 is TGTGCCAGCAGTCCTGCGAGGAACACCGGGGAGCTGTTTTTT. Encoded protein: CASSPARNTGELFF.

This clonotype has a handful of counts. The rearrangement joins TRBV15 to TRBJ2-7; TRBD2 is a possible D gene (7 bases). V was clipped by 5 bases and J by 4 bases, with 15 bases between them. This CDR3 has 14 residues. Germline CDR1 is LNHNV and CDR2 is YYDKDF (reference sequence). CDR3 amino acids: CATSEGGRGYEQYF. The DNA of the CDR3 is TGTGCCACCAGCGAGGGGGGGCGCGGGTACGAGCAGTACTTC.

This clonotype was found many times. The chain combines TRBV5-1 with TRBJ1-2, with D maybe TRBD1 (6 bases). The germline CDR1 and CDR2 sequences are SGHRS and YFSETQ. CDR3 length: 15 amino acids. The V gene lost 2 bases and the J gene lost 5 bases, with 16 bases spanning the gap. The CDR3 reads CASSLGRGFDYGYTF. Written as DNA, the CDR3 is TGCGCCAGCAGCTTAGGTAGGGGGTTCGATTATGGCTACACCTTC.

The count of this clonotype is one. The chain has TRBV19 and TRBJ1-3, with a tentative D call TRBD1 (5 bases). Per germline, CDR1 LNHDA and CDR2 SQIVND (reference sequence). V was cut by 4 bases and J by 9 bases, with 7 bases left in between. The CDR3 length is 11 residues. The DNA of the CDR3 is TGTGCCAGTAGTACAGGGAGCACCATATATTTT. This codes for CASSTGSTIYF.

The chain has TRBV15 and TRBJ1-3; 8 bases are shared with TRBD1. Germline CDR1 is LNHNV and CDR2 is YYDKDF (reference sequence). The J segment lost 6 bases and the V segment lost 0 bases, leaving 16 bases of the junction unmatched. CDR3 length: 19 residues. CDR3 nucleotides: TGTGCCACCAGCAGAGATAAGACAGGGGATAAAGGTCACCAAAACACCATATATTTT. Encoded protein: CATSRDKTGDKGHQNTIYF.

The chain has TRBV30 and TRBJ1-1; tentative D call: TRBD1 (5 bases). The germline V gene encodes CDR1 GTSNPN and CDR2 SVGIG (reference sequence). CDR3 length equals 13 residues. Trimming took 4 bases from V and 1 from J, leaving 10 bases between them. The CDR3, as DNA: TGTGCCTGGAATGAGGGGACGAACACTGAAGCTTTCTTT. As protein: CAWNEGTNTEAFF. The whole variable domain, filled in from reference TRBV30 and TRBJ1-1, reads SQTIHQWPATLVQPVGSPLSLECTVEGTSNPNLYWYRQAAGRGLQLLFYSVGIGQISSEVPQNLSASRPQDRQFILSSKKLLLSDSGFYLCAWNEGTNTEAFFGQGTRLTVV.

The chain employs TRBV20-1 and TRBJ2-3, with D perhaps TRBD1 (5 bases). The ends were cut back, 1 base at V and 0 bases at J, with 8 bases in the middle. Per the germline V gene, CDR1 is DFQATT and CDR2 is SNEGSKA (reference sequence). CDR3 length equals 14 residues. CDR3 loop: CSARGTSSTDTQYF. DNA for the CDR3: TGCAGTGCTAGAGGGACAAGTAGCACAGATACGCAGTATTTT.

CDR3 coding DNA: TGTGCCAGCAGTCCCCTCAGGCGGGAGGGGGACAATGAGCAGTTCTTC. Translating gives CASSPLRREGDNEQFF. This chain uses TRBV25-1 with TRBJ2-1, with 9 bases that match TRBD2. From germline, CDR1 is MGHDK and CDR2 SYGVNS. Trimming cost V 5 bases and J 5 bases; bases outside gene matches: 10. The CDR3 is made up of 16 amino acids. The full variable domain, with the rest looked up from reference TRBV25-1 and TRBJ2-1, is EADIYQTPRYLVIGTGKKITLECSQTMGHDKMYWYQQDPGMELHLIHYSYGVNSTEKGDLSSESTVSRIRTEHFPLTLESARPSHTSQYLCASSPLRREGDNEQFFGPGTRLTVL.

This chain connects TRBV7-9 to TRBJ1-1; D not certain. Between the trimmed V and J ends, which lost 1 base and 5 bases, there was a span of 11 bases. Germline V gene lookup returns CDR1 SEHNR and CDR2 FQNEAQ (reference sequence). The CDR3 runs to 14 residues. The CDR3 spells CASSLDPVGTEAFF. CDR3 nucleotides: TGTGCCAGCAGCTTAGACCCAGTCGGAACTGAAGCTTTCTTT.

V gene TRBV7-2 combines with J gene TRBJ2-5, with D unresolved. The J call may be wrong; the DNA end is better matched by TRBJ2-1. The germline CDR1 and CDR2 sequences are SGHTA and FQGNSA. The CDR3 covers 14 residues. The CDR3 loop reads CASSTRAPQETQFF. CDR3 nucleotide sequence: TGTGCCAGCTCCACTCGGGCACCTCAGGAGACCCAGTTCTTC.

The chain employs TRBV10-3 and TRBJ2-2; 11 bases map to TRBD1. V shed 7 bases, J shed 8 bases, and the junction held 6 bases outside the gene matches. The CDR3 loop spans 14 amino acids. Germline lookup yields CDR1 ENHRY and CDR2 SYGVKD. CDR3 bases: TGTGCCATCAAACCGGGACAGGGGGTGGGGGAGCTGTTTTTT. Translating gives CAIKPGQGVGELFF.

The chain links TRBV5-1 to TRBJ2-5; D is uncertain. The length of the CDR3 is 13 residues. The germline gives CDR1 SGHRS, CDR2 YFSETQ. Trimming took off 0 bases at V and 5 bases at J, with 8 bases between the two ends. The CDR3 sequence is CASSLGVLETQYF. CDR3 DNA: TGCGCCAGCAGCTTGGGGGTGTTGGAGACCCAGTACTTC.

The rearrangement joins TRBV20-1 to TRBJ2-1; 10 bases agree with TRBD2. The germline V gene has CDR1 DFQATT and CDR2 SNEGSKA (reference sequence). V gave up 6 bases and J gave up 7 bases; unmatched junction bases: 9. This CDR3 comprises 14 residues. CDR3 in amino acids: CSAQNSGGGNEQFF. The CDR3 nucleotides read TGCAGTGCCCAGAACAGCGGGGGGGGAAATGAGCAGTTCTTC.

This clonotype was observed many times. The genes are TRBV12-3 or TRBV12-4 and TRBJ2-5; D may be TRBD1 (5 bases). V was pared by 11 bases and J by 2 bases, with 15 bases between. The CDR3 is 13 residues long. The CDR3 is CAAAAGWQETQYF. CDR3 sequence (DNA): TGTGCCGCGGCGGCAGGGTGGCAAGAGACCCAGTACTTC.

The V and J genes are TRBV7-6 and TRBJ1-5; a possible D gene is TRBD1 (5 bases). The V end lost 4 bases, the J end lost 0 bases, and 16 bases lay between the germline ends. Germline lookup yields CDR1 SGHVS and CDR2 FNYEAQ. The CDR3 is 17 residues long. CDR3 coding DNA: TGTGCCAGCAGCTATCGGAGTGCTGACAGTAGCAATCAGCCCCAGCATTTT. Its translation is CASSYRSADSSNQPQHF.

The DNA of the CDR3 is TGTGCCAGCAGCTTAGATTCAACTGGGGATGGCTACACCTTC. Its protein is CASSLDSTGDGYTF. J is TRBJ1-2 and V is TRBV11-3; no definite D call. Deletions cut 0 bases from V and 6 bases from J, with 11 bases between. Germline values: CDR1 SGHNT, CDR2 YENEEA. The CDR3 length is 14 residues.

The chain employs TRBV25-1 and TRBJ1-1; weak D call: TRBD1 (5 bases). Trimming took off 8 bases at V and 4 bases at J, with 11 bases between the two ends. CDR1 is MGHDK and CDR2 is SYGVNS in the germline V gene. The CDR3 consists of 12 residues. The CDR3 sequence is CASSPQGTEAFF. DNA of the CDR3: TGTGCCAGCTCACCCCAGGGCACTGAAGCTTTCTTT.

The chain recombines TRBV7-2 with TRBJ2-4, with D possibly matching TRBD2 (6 bases). The CDR3 spans 17 residues. CDR1 SGHTA and CDR2 FQGNSA come from the germline V gene. Trimming pared 1 base from V and 1 base from J, leaving 14 bases between. The chain's CDR3 is CASSLEALLAAKNIQYF. The CDR3 region has the DNA TGTGCCAGCAGCTTAGAGGCCCTTCTAGCGGCCAAAAACATTCAGTACTTC.

The chain is built from TRBV7-9 and TRBJ2-1; the D gene is possibly TRBD2 (5 bases). The CDR3 totals 15 residues. Trimming cost V 2 bases and J 6 bases, with 14 bases left between them. CDR1 is SEHNR and CDR2 is FQNEAQ in the germline V gene (reference sequence). The CDR3 nucleotides read TGTGCCAGCAGCTTATTCCCCCTCGGACTCAATGAGCAGTTCTTC. Its protein is CASSLFPLGLNEQFF. The full variable domain, rest sourced from reference TRBV7-9 and TRBJ2-1, is DTGVSQNPRHKITKRGQNVTFRCDPISEHNRLYWYRQTLGQGPEFLTYFQNEAQLEKSRLLSDRFSAERPKGSFSTLEIQRTEQGDSAMYLCASSLFPLGLNEQFFGPGTRLTVL.

This clonotype was seen ten or more times. The chain recombines TRBV5-8 with TRBJ1-2, with D possibly TRBD1 on 5 matching bases. The V and J ends lost 4 bases and 7 bases respectively, with 35 bases between them. CDR1 and CDR2 (germline): SGHTS, YDEGEE. This CDR3 has 20 amino acids. The chain's CDR3 is CASSGFMEPGGSGLVFGYTF. CDR3 coding DNA: TGTGCCAGCAGCGGATTCATGGAACCTGGGGGTTCGGGCCTTGTTTTTGGCTACACCTTC.

Only a few counts were recorded for this clonotype. V is TRBV25-1 and J is TRBJ1-2; 9 positions match TRBD1. CDR3 length: 14 residues. Trimming took 6 bases from V and 9 from J; bases not matched to a gene: 11. The germline V gene encodes CDR1 MGHDK and CDR2 SYGVNS. The CDR3 here is CASRGTGMSVSYTF. As DNA, the CDR3 is TGTGCCAGCAGGGGGACAGGGATGAGTGTTAGCTACACCTTC.

The CDR3 coding sequence is TGTGCCAGTACCACGGGACAACGCTCTGGGGCCAACGTCCTGACTTTC. Its translation is CASTTGQRSGANVLTF. The chain links TRBV19 to TRBJ2-6; TRBD1 is a possible D gene (6 bases). V was cut by 7 bases and J by 0 bases, with 13 bases left in between. This CDR3 region has 16 residues. CDR1 is LNHDA and CDR2 is SQIVND in the germline V gene (reference sequence). Full variable domain (missing parts from reference TRBV19 and TRBJ2-6): DGGITQSPKYLFRKEGQNVTLSCEQNLNHDAMYWYRQDPGQGLRLIYYSQIVNDFQKGDIAEGYSVSREKKESFPLTVTSAQKNPTAFYLCASTTGQRSGANVLTFGAGSRLTVL.

The chain couples TRBV20-1 to TRBJ2-3, with a tentative D call TRBD2 (7 bases). The CDR3 loop spans 14 amino acids. The V end lost 1 base, the J end lost 4 bases, and 12 bases lay between the germline ends. Germline lookup yields CDR1 DFQATT and CDR2 SNEGSKA (reference sequence). The CDR3 loop reads CSARGGGQADTQYF. The CDR3, as DNA: TGCAGTGCTAGAGGGGGGGGCCAGGCAGATACGCAGTATTTT.

The gene calls are TRBV6-5 and TRBJ2-7; D is undetermined. Trimming cost V 2 bases and J 7 bases, with 6 bases left between them. This CDR3 is 11 amino acids long. Germline values: CDR1 MNHEY, CDR2 SVGAGI. DNA of the CDR3: TGTGCCAGCAGTTACCAAAAAGAGCAGTACTTC. It encodes CASSYQKEQYF.

The gene calls are TRBV19 and TRBJ1-1; the match to TRBD1 covers 7 bases. Germline assignment: CDR1 LNHDA and CDR2 SQIVND (reference sequence). V gave up 9 bases and J gave up 0 bases; unmatched junction bases: 4. CDR3 size: 13 residues. The CDR3 loop is CASKGALNTEAFF. Written as DNA, the CDR3 is TGTGCCAGCAAGGGGGCCCTGAACACTGAAGCTTTCTTT.

This clonotype has a handful of counts. CDR3: CSAGGAYGYTF. Written as DNA, the CDR3 is TGCAGTGCGGGGGGGGCCTATGGCTACACCTTC. The V and J genes are TRBV20-1 and TRBJ1-2; maybe TRBD1 (6 bases). V lost 6 bases and J lost 4, with 9 bases in between. CDR1 is DFQATT, CDR2 SNEGSKA, per germline (reference sequence). The CDR3 extends over 11 amino acids.

As for this clonotype: A read error may produce the germline difference seen at one junction end. V usage is TRBV9 and J usage is TRBJ2-2; maybe TRBD1 (6 bases). Germline values: CDR1 SGDLS, CDR2 YYNGEE. The CDR3 loop spans 14 amino acids. DNA of the CDR3: TGTGCCAGCAGCATTACGGGGACAAGCACGGAGCTGTTTTTC. It translates to CASSITGTSTELFF.

This sequence joins TRBV3-1 and TRBJ2-2, with D maybe TRBD2 (6 bases). This CDR3 has 15 amino acids. Per germline, CDR1 LGHDT and CDR2 YNNKEL (reference sequence). V lost 0 bases, J lost 5 bases, and 10 bases lay in between. The CDR3 nucleotides are TGTGCCAGCAGCCAAGATTGGGGGGTTACCGGGGAGCTGTTTTTT. Protein: CASSQDWGVTGELFF.

This clonotype was detected only a few times. This rearrangement joins TRBV20-1 to TRBJ2-7; tentatively, D is TRBD2 (6 bases). V was shortened by 6 bases and J by 5 bases, with 17 bases between the two germline ends. CDR1 is DFQATT and CDR2 is SNEGSKA in the germline V gene (reference sequence). The CDR3 extends over 13 amino acids. CDR3 sequence reads: CSAKEGEDHEQYF. The CDR3 DNA reads TGCAGTGCAAAGGAAGGGGAGGACCACGAGCAGTACTTC.

The chain has TRBV19 and TRBJ2-3; perhaps TRBD2 as D (5 bases). Looked up from germline, CDR1 is LNHDA and CDR2 is SQIVND (reference sequence). Trimming pared 7 bases from V and 8 bases from J, leaving 16 bases between. This CDR3 has 13 residues. In DNA form, the CDR3 reads TGTGCCAGTAAAGGGCGGGCCGGGTTTACGCAGTATTTT. Translating it yields CASKGRAGFTQYF.

This clonotype was detected once. The chain links TRBV19 to TRBJ2-6; D possibly corresponds to TRBD2 (5 bases). Germline V gene sequence: CDR1 LNHDA, CDR2 SQIVND (reference sequence). V was trimmed by 5 bases and J by 1 base, leaving 12 bases between them. The CDR3 has 16 residues. CDR3 nucleotide sequence: TGTGCCAGTAGTCGGACGGGATCATCTGGGGCCAACGTCCTGACTTTC. It specifies CASSRTGSSGANVLTF.